A selection of T cell receptor beta chains follows, all from one sample in a study of T cells after yellow fever vaccination. TCRdb called the 5' RACE reads again in MiXCR, with one record for every CDR3 protein. The table has about 120,000 distinct CDR3 sequences, approximately 8.4% seen once. The specimen was CD8+ T cells sorted from PBMCs, collected 45 days after the yellow fever booster vaccination. The source is a man between 25 and 39 years old who received the YFV17D yellow fever vaccine. The conserved cysteine and the conserved F or W are not part of the CDR3 here. Clone size is given for some rows only: seen once, a few or many times, or a class if the clone is expanded.

>TRBJ2-7|TRBV27|many
ASSLLPGTGFYEQY
>TRBJ2-1|TRBV7-2|many
ASSLVGGSMVGEQF
>TRBJ2-1|TRBV19|.
ASSISLSSYNEQF
>TRBJ2-7|TRBV7-8|many
ASSLSVLAGASSYEQY
>TRBJ2-5|TRBV19|.
ASSLDTQETQY
>TRBJ2-1|TRBV2|few
ASRAPGGATYNEQF
>TRBJ2-5|TRBV7-8|many
ASSLAQAQPYQETQY
>TRBJ2-3|TRBV6-5|few
ASSLGVSTDTQY
>TRBJ2-1|TRBV11-2|many
ASSFSRDPFYNEQF
>TRBJ2-1|TRBV6-5|.
ASSYAGYRGEQF
>TRBJ1-5|TRBV27|many
ASSEQGMSNQPQH
>TRBJ2-7|TRBV20-1|many
SARDGTSGAYEQY
>TRBJ2-7|TRBV9|many
ASSPTSGSVEQY
>TRBJ1-6|TRBV6-5|.
ASSYIVPGTGESPLH
>TRBJ1-1|TRBV1|many
TSYELEAF
>TRBJ2-1|TRBV15|many
ATSFGRSSYNEQF
>TRBJ2-7|TRBV20-1|many
SARAPSGPYEQY
>TRBJ2-3|TRBV11-2|.
ASSFYTFGTSLRPDTQY
>TRBJ1-2|TRBV29-1|many
SVEPGDKPGYT
>TRBJ2-3|TRBV16|many
ASSQSYNFGADTQY
>TRBJ2-1|TRBV6-1|.
ASNHGGGAYNEQF
>TRBJ2-1|TRBV12-3/TRBV12-4|many
ASSSTGTSIYNEQF
>TRBJ2-7|TRBV3-1|.
ASSLTSGSLGEQY
>TRBJ2-1|TRBV6-2/TRBV6-3|.
ASSYSRERAGYNEQF
>TRBJ2-1|TRBV4-3|many
ASSSGTSSTNEQF
>TRBJ2-1|TRBV2|.
ASRSDLSSYNEQF
>TRBJ1-5|TRBV10-2|.
ASSEGTETRFAYSNQPQH
>TRBJ2-1|TRBV12-3/TRBV12-4|many
ASSSKSDSRINEQF
>TRBJ2-5|TRBV5-5|.
ASSMGEETQY
>TRBJ1-1|TRBV10-2|many
ASHAPSEAF
>TRBJ2-7|TRBV29-1|few
SVEVETSYEQY